The TCR beta chain described here comes from a study of control samples from healthy donors and cancer patients. The repertoire was sequenced with immunoSEQ multiplex PCR; TCRdb's copy has only in-frame clones and lacks some. The repertoire includes 150,000 to 200,000 clones, roughly 95% of them detected once, and approximately 1% sits in the top ten. The V end lost 7 bases, the J end lost 6 bases, and 10 bases lay between the germline ends. The CDR3 covers 12 residues. Germline-derived CDR1 and CDR2 are SNHLY and FYNNEI. This clonotype originated in a woman under 40 in good health. The chain carries TRBV2 and TRBJ1-5; a possible D gene is TRBD1 (6 bases). The material sequenced was blood. This CDR3 is CASNQGGQPQHF. CDR3 nucleotides: TGTGCCAGCAACCAAGGGGGTCAGCCCCAGCATTTT.